The next 26 T cell receptor beta chains were all read from a single sample in a study of T-cell reconstitution after alpha-beta-depleted transplantation in children (dated by TCRdb to about 2016). The library was produced with PCR. Instrument on record: Illumina HiSeq 2500. To normalize quantification of the TCRbeta repertoire, the TCR libraries were built with molecular barcoding that relied on unique molecular identifiers. The public sequencing data were trimmed at Q25 with fastp and processed into clonotypes with MiXCR by TCRdb, which kept only in-frame beta chains. Rows with a matching CDR3 protein are joined into one entry that keeps the most common DNA and genes. The sample table contains 300,000 to 400,000 distinct CDR3 sequences; only one count was recorded for roughly 17% of them. The ten largest clones add up to just over 40% of the sample. In the paper's terms, the treatment or condition label means: allogeneic hematopoietic cell transplantation with graft depleted of TCRalphabeta T cells and CD19 B cells.

Sequenced material: PBMCs, mostly from graft donor cells, taken 360 days after TCRalphabeta/CD19-depleted stem cell transplant. These receptors came from a male patient aged 2 to 9 who had a stem cell transplant for acute lymphoblastic leukemia, so the T cells may come from the graft donor.

This clonotype was counted between two and nine times. Written as DNA, the CDR3 is TGCAGTGCTACCCGGACAGGGTCACCCAATGGTGAGCAGTTCTTC. Protein product: CSATRTGSPNGEQFF. This rearrangement joins TRBV20-1 to TRBJ2-1; 8 nucleotides line up with TRBD1. Per germline, CDR1 DFQATT and CDR2 SNEGSKA (reference sequence). V lost 4 bases to trimming and J lost 9 bases; unmatched junction nucleotides: 14. This CDR3 contains 15 residues.

This clonotype has a count of ten or more. The chain uses TRBV24-1 and TRBJ2-1; 8 positions agree with TRBD2. The CDR3 totals 13 residues. CDR1 is KGHDR, CDR2 SFDVKD, per germline. V shed 9 bases, J shed 6 bases, and the junction held 6 bases outside the gene matches. In DNA, the CDR3 is TGTGCCACCCTAAACCTAGCGGGCAATGAGCAGTTCTTC. As protein: CATLNLAGNEQFF.

V is TRBV9 and J is TRBJ2-5, with 10 positions matching TRBD1. CDR1 and CDR2 from the germline V gene are SGDLS and YYNGEE. With 4 bases clipped from V and 1 base from J, the junction kept 10 bases outside the gene matches. The CDR3 is 17 residues long. The CDR3 spells CASSPAGTGDLQETQYF. The DNA of the CDR3 is TGTGCCAGCAGCCCCGCAGGGACAGGGGACCTCCAAGAGACCCAGTACTTC.

This clonotype was found a few times. The V gene is TRBV20-1, the J gene TRBJ1-1; a possible D gene is TRBD1 (5 bases). Germline V gives CDR1 DFQATT, CDR2 SNEGSKA (reference sequence). This CDR3 region has 13 residues. V lost 0 bases and J lost 6, with 11 bases in between. In nucleotides, the CDR3 is TGCAGTGCTAGAGAGGCAGGGAGGTCTGAAGCTTTCTTT. It specifies CSAREAGRSEAFF.

This clonotype has more than one count but fewer than ten. In DNA form, the CDR3 reads TGTGCCAGCAGTTTAAGGAGGGCAGTGTATCGGCGGGGGTACGAGCAGTACTTC. As protein: CASSLRRAVYRRGYEQYF. The V gene is TRBV28, the J gene TRBJ2-7; 7 bases align to TRBD2. The V and J ends lost 2 bases and 4 bases, in that order; junction bases with no gene match: 17. The CDR3 spans 18 residues. Germline CDR1 reads MDHEN; CDR2 reads SYDVKM.

The chain joins TRBV5-1 to TRBJ2-1; a possible D gene is TRBD2 (6 bases). Germline V gene lookup returns CDR1 SGHRS and CDR2 YFSETQ. V lost 2 bases and J 0 bases, leaving 12 bases between the germline ends. The CDR3 is 16 residues long. The CDR3: CASSFRGGSSYNEQFF. CDR3 sequence (DNA): TGCGCCAGCAGCTTCCGTGGGGGGAGCTCCTACAATGAGCAGTTCTTC.

The chain combines TRBV5-6 with TRBJ2-7; D is uncertain. The CDR3 sequence is 16 residues long. The V end lost 4 bases, the J end lost 2 bases, and 19 bases lay between the germline ends. The germline V gene encodes CDR1 SGHDT and CDR2 YYEEEE. This CDR3 reads CASSDAASAHTYEQYF. DNA of the CDR3: TGTGCCAGCAGCGACGCGGCGAGCGCCCATACCTACGAGCAGTACTTC.

This clonotype occurred a few times. The rearrangement uses TRBV20-1 and TRBJ2-5; D ambiguous. CDR1 is DFQATT, CDR2 SNEGSKA, per germline (reference sequence). The CDR3 contains 12 residues. V gave up 3 bases and J gave up 4 bases, with 9 bases separating them. The CDR3 DNA reads TGCAGTGCTAGTGGGGTATTAGAGACCCAGTACTTC. This translates into CSASGVLETQYF.

This clonotype appeared a few times. The DNA of the CDR3 is TGTGCCAGCAGCAGGGACCGACGATATGGCTACACCTTC. This sequence encodes CASSRDRRYGYTF. The rearrangement links TRBV7-2 to TRBJ1-2, with D possibly TRBD1 on 5 matching bases. Per germline, CDR1 SGHTA and CDR2 FQGNSA. V was shortened by 5 bases and J by 5 bases, with 12 bases between the two germline ends. The CDR3 covers 13 residues.

Details on this clonotype: A much larger clone lies one base from this, so it may be a read error. This chain uses TRBV20-1 with TRBJ2-1; possible D gene TRBD2, 5 bases. Germline loops: CDR1 DFQATT, CDR2 SNEGSKA (reference sequence). Trimming removed 6 bases at V and 5 bases at J, with 11 bases between. CDR3 length equals 12 residues. The CDR3: CSAVRGHNEQFF. CDR3 sequence (DNA): TGCAGTGCGGTTCGGGGTCACAATGAGCAGTTCTTC.

This clonotype was seen a handful of times. The genes are TRBV9 and TRBJ2-1; 7 bases are a match to TRBD2. Germline CDR1 and CDR2: SGDLS and YYNGEE. The CDR3 runs 15 residues. Losses at the gene ends were 4 bases for V and 2 bases for J; bases not matched to a gene: 6. The CDR3 reads CASSLERDPYNEQFF. In DNA form, the CDR3 reads TGTGCCAGCAGCCTAGAGCGGGATCCCTACAATGAGCAGTTCTTC.

V usage is TRBV27 and J usage is TRBJ2-1, with no clear D. The V gene lost 4 bases and the J gene lost 5 bases, with 9 bases spanning the gap. Germline V lookup: CDR1 MNHEY, CDR2 SMNVEV (reference sequence). CDR3 size: 13 residues. The CDR3 DNA sequence: TGTGCCAGCAGTTCACTAAAGGACAATGAGCAGTTCTTC. Translated: CASSSLKDNEQFF.

This clonotype has at least ten counts. The rearrangement links TRBV12-3 or TRBV12-4 to TRBJ1-2, with a weak D call TRBD1 (5 bases). The CDR3 runs to 13 residues. The germline V and J ends were trimmed by 3 bases and 8 bases, with 13 bases remaining between them. CDR3 sequence reads: CASSFPPGLGYTF. CDR3 sequence (DNA): TGTGCCAGCAGTTTCCCCCCGGGGCTGGGCTACACCTTC.

This clonotype was seen more than once but under ten times. The chain carries TRBV21-1 and TRBJ2-5; the table gives TRBD2 as D, unverified against the DNA. TRBV21-1 corresponds to a pseudogene. The CDR3 contains 21 residues. The CDR3 reads CASSKDPRLAGSRKVQETQYF. In DNA, the CDR3 is TGTGCCAGCAGCAAAGATCCGAGACTAGCAGGAAGCCGGAAGGTCCAGGAGACCCAGTACTTC.

In this sample, this clonotype turned up a few times. V gene TRBV20-1 combines with J gene TRBJ2-1; D possibly matches TRBD1 or TRBD2 (6 bases each). Germline-derived CDR1 and CDR2 are DFQATT and SNEGSKA (reference sequence). CDR3 size: 14 residues. Trimming cost V 6 bases and J 4 bases, with 16 bases left between them. CDR3 loop: CSAAGGPTYNEQFF. In nucleotides, the CDR3 is TGCAGTGCGGCCGGGGGCCCGACTTACAATGAGCAGTTCTTC.

This clonotype appeared a few times. V usage is TRBV7-6 and J usage is TRBJ2-7; tentatively, D is TRBD1 or TRBD2 (5 bases each). Trimming stripped 5 bases from V and 6 bases from J, with 11 bases between. This CDR3 contains 12 residues. The germline V gene encodes CDR1 SGHVS and CDR2 FNYEAQ. CDR3 DNA: TGTGCCAGCAGCACCCAGGGAGCCGAGCAGTACTTC. Its translation is CASSTQGAEQYF.

This clonotype was found a few times. V is TRBV7-2 and J is TRBJ2-1, with 9 nucleotides matching TRBD1. The length of the CDR3 is 14 residues. Per germline, CDR1 SGHTA and CDR2 FQGNSA. The V segment lost 0 bases and the J segment 9 bases; nucleotides outside the gene matches: 3. The CDR3 DNA reads TGTGCCAGCAGCTTAGCGCCGACAGGGGGTGAGCAGTTCTTC. Amino acids: CASSLAPTGGEQFF.

This clonotype was seen many times. The V and J genes are TRBV5-1 and TRBJ2-7; 7 bases are a match to TRBD2. The CDR3 has 16 amino acids. The trim removed 0 bases at V and 3 bases at J, leaving 9 bases unmatched. Germline V gives CDR1 SGHRS, CDR2 YFSETQ. The CDR3 sequence: CASSLAGGTRVYEQYF. The CDR3 DNA follows: TGCGCCAGCAGCTTGGCCGGGGGGACGCGGGTCTACGAGCAGTACTTC.

The V gene is TRBV4-3, the J gene TRBJ2-1, with 10 positions matching TRBD1. CDR3 size: 15 residues. Unmatched junction bases numbered 5, after V lost 6 bases and J lost 3 bases. Germline lookup yields CDR1 LGHNA and CDR2 YSLEER. In DNA, the CDR3 is TGCGCCAGCAGTCCCGGGACAGGGGACTACAATGAGCAGTTCTTC. As protein: CASSPGTGDYNEQFF.

The rearrangement joins TRBV7-3 to TRBJ2-1; 11 bases align to TRBD1. The germline V gene has CDR1 SGHTA and CDR2 FQGTGA. This CDR3 is built from 17 residues. Losses at the gene ends were 5 bases for V and 7 bases for J; bases not matched to a gene: 13. The CDR3 sequence is CASSPTPRTGGPNEQFF. CDR3 coding DNA: TGTGCCAGCAGCCCAACCCCCCGGACAGGGGGCCCAAATGAGCAGTTCTTC.

The rearrangement links TRBV12-3 or TRBV12-4 to TRBJ2-7; TRBD1 is a possible D gene (8 bases). Deletions cut 3 bases from V and 3 bases from J, with 18 bases between. This CDR3 region has 16 residues. CDR3 sequence reads: CASSLGGGTGGYEQYF. Here the CDR3 DNA reads TGTGCCAGCAGTTTGGGCGGGGGCACAGGGGGCTACGAGCAGTACTTC.

The rearrangement uses TRBV6-2 or TRBV6-3 and TRBJ2-2, with 8 positions matching TRBD1. CDR1 and CDR2 from the germline V gene are MNHEY and SVGEGT. Trimming cost V 4 bases and J 5 bases; bases outside gene matches: 6. The CDR3 spans 15 residues. CDR3 bases: TGTGCCAGCAGTTTGATACAGGGGGTGACCGGGGAGCTGTTTTTT. Translation: CASSLIQGVTGELFF.

This clonotype appeared a few times. The rearrangement links TRBV28 to TRBJ2-1; 7 bases are shared with TRBD1. Looked up from germline, CDR1 is MDHEN and CDR2 is SYDVKM. This CDR3 is built from 14 residues. Trimming cost V 4 bases and J 0 bases; bases outside gene matches: 0. CDR3 sequence (DNA): TGTGCCAGCAGTTGGGACAGCTCCTACAATGAGCAGTTCTTC. Protein sequence: CASSWDSSYNEQFF. The entire variable domain, with the rest obtained from reference TRBV28 and TRBJ2-1, is as follows: DVKVTQSSRYLVKRTGEKVFLECVQDMDHENMFWYRQDPGLGLRLIYFSYDVKMKEKGDIPEGYSVSREKKERFSLILESASTNQTSMYLCASSWDSSYNEQFFGPGTRLTVL.

This clonotype was picked up a small number of times. V usage is TRBV19 and J usage is TRBJ1-2; D remains ambiguous. Germline CDR1 is LNHDA and CDR2 is SQIVND (reference sequence). This CDR3 spans 14 amino acids. V gave up 3 bases and J gave up 4 bases, with 12 bases separating them. The CDR3 region is CASSMIREFYGYTF. For the CDR3, the DNA is TGTGCCAGTAGTATGATTCGGGAATTCTATGGCTACACCTTC.

This clonotype was counted only a few times. This chain uses TRBV18 with TRBJ2-2; 8 bases are shared with TRBD2. From germline, CDR1 is KGHSH and CDR2 LQKENI. J gave up 1 base and V 1 base, and 2 bases lay outside the gene matches. This CDR3 has 16 amino acids. The CDR3 is CASSPLGGENTGELFF. The DNA for the CDR3 is TGTGCCAGCTCACCACTCGGGGGGGAGAACACCGGGGAGCTGTTTTTT.

This clonotype was detected many times. This rearrangement joins TRBV28 to TRBJ2-1, with 7 bases lining up with TRBD2. Looked up from germline, CDR1 is MDHEN and CDR2 is SYDVKM. V was clipped by 4 bases and J by 3 bases; unmatched bases: 6. This CDR3 spans 15 amino acids. Written as DNA, the CDR3 is TGTGCCAGCAGTTGGGGGTCGGGAGGCTACAATGAGCAGTTCTTC. Translation: CASSWGSGGYNEQFF. The entire variable domain, with the rest obtained from reference TRBV28 and TRBJ2-1, is as follows: DVKVTQSSRYLVKRTGEKVFLECVQDMDHENMFWYRQDPGLGLRLIYFSYDVKMKEKGDIPEGYSVSREKKERFSLILESASTNQTSMYLCASSWGSGGYNEQFFGPGTRLTVL.